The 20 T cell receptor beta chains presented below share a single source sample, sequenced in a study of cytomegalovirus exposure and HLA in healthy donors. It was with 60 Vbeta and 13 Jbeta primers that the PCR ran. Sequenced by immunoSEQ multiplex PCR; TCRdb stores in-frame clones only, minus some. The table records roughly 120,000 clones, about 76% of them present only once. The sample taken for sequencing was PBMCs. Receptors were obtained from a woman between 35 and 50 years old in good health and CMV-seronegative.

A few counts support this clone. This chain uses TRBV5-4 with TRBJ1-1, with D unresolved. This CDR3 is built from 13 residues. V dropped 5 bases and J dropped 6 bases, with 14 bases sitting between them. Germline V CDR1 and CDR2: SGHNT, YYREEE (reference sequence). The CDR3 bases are TGTGCCAGCAGTAATGTCCTAAGCGCTGAAGCTTTCTTT. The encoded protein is CASSNVLSAEAFF.

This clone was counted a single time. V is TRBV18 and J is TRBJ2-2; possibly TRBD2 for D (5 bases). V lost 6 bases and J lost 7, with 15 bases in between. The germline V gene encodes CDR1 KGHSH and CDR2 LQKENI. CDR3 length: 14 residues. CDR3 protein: CASSLYSRDGELFF. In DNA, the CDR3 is TGTGCCAGCTCCCTTTATTCCCGGGACGGGGAGCTGTTTTTT.

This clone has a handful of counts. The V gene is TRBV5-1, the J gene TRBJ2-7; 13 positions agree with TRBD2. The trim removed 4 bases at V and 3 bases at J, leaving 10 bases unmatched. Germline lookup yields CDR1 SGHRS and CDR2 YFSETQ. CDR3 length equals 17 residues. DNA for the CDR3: TGCGCCAGCAGCCCGACTAGCGGGGGGCTTCATCACTACGAGCAGTACTTC. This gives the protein CASSPTSGGLHHYEQYF.

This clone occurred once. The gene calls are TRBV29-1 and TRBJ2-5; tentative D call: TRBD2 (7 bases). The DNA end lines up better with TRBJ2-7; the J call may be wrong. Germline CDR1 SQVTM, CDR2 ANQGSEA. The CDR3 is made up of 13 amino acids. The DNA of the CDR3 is TGCAGCGTTGGGGGGGGGCAGGTGAACGAGCAGTACTTC. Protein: CSVGGGQVNEQYF.

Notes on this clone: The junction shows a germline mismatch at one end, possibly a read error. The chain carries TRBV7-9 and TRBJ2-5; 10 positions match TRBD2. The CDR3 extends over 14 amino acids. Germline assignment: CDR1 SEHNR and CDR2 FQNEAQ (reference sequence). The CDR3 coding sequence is TGTTCCAGCAGCTCCCGTAGCGGGGGGGAGACCCAGTACTTC. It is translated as CSSSSRSGGETQYF.

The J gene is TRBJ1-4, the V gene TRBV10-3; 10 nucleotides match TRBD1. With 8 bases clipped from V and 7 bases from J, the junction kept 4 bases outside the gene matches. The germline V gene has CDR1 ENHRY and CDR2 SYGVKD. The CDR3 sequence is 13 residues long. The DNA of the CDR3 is TGTGCCATCGGGGGACAGGGGAGTGAAAAACTGTTTTTT. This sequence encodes CAIGGQGSEKLFF.

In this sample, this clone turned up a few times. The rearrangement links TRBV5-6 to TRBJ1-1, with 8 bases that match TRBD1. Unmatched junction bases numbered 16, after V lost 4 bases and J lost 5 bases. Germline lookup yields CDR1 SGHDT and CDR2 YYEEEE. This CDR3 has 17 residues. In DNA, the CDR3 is TGTGCCAGCAGCCCCGACACCGGGACAGGTGCGGGGACTGAAGCTTTCTTT. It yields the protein CASSPDTGTGAGTEAFF.

CDR3 region: CASSPQRGGSTDTQYF. In DNA form, the CDR3 reads TGTGCCAGCAGTCCTCAGCGGGGGGGAAGCACAGATACGCAGTATTTT. The chain links TRBV13 to TRBJ2-3; 10 nucleotides align to TRBD2. The CDR3 is 16 amino acids. Germline CDR1 reads PRHDT; CDR2 reads FYEKMQ (reference sequence). The J segment lost 0 bases and the V segment lost 6 bases, leaving 6 bases of the junction unmatched.

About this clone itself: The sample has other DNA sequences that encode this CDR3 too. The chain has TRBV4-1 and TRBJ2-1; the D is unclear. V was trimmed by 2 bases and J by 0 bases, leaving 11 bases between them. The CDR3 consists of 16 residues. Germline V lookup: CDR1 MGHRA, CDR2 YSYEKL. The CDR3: CASSQLDIVSYNEQFF. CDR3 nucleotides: TGCGCCAGCAGCCAACTCGACATTGTCTCCTACAATGAGCAGTTCTTC.

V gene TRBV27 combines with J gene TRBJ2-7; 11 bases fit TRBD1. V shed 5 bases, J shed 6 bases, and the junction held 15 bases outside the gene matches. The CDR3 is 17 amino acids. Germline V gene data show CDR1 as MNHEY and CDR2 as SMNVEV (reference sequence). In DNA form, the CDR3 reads TGTGCCAGCAGTCCCCGTGGACAGGGGGCTGGGTTAGCCGAGCAGTACTTC. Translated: CASSPRGQGAGLAEQYF.

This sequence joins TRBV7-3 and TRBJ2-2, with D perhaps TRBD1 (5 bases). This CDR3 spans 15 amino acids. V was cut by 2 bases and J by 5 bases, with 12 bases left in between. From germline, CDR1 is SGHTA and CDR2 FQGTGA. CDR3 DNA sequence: TGTGCCAGCAGCTTACAGGGCTTAGGGACCGGGGAGCTGTTTTTT. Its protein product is CASSLQGLGTGELFF.

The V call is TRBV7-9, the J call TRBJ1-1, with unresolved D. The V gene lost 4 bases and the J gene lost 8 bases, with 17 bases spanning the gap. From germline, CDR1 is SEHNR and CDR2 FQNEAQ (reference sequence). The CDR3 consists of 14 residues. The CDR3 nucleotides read TGTGCCAGCAGCTCGGACTACTTGCTGGCCGAAGCTTTCTTT. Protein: CASSSDYLLAEAFF.

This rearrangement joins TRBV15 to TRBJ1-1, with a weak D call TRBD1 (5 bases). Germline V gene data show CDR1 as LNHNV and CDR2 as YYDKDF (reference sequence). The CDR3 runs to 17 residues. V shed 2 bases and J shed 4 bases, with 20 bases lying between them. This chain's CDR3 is CATSRHRATSGGTEAFF. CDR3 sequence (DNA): TGTGCCACCAGCAGACACCGAGCGACCTCGGGGGGCACTGAAGCTTTCTTT.

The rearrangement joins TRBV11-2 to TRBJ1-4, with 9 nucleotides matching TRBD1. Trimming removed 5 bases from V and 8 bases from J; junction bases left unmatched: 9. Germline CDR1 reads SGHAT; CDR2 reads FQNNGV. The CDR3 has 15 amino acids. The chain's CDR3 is CASSPGQGRGEKLFF. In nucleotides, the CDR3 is TGTGCCAGCAGCCCAGGACAGGGGCGAGGCGAAAAACTGTTTTTT.

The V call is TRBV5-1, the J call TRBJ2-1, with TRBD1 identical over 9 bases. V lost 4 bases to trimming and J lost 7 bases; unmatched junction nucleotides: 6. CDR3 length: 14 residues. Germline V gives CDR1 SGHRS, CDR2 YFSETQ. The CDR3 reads CASSTGGAKNEQFF. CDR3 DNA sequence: TGCGCCAGCAGCACAGGGGGCGCAAAAAATGAGCAGTTCTTC.

The CDR3: CASSLYGDTIYF. The CDR3 DNA follows: TGTGCCAGCAGCCTCTACGGGGACACCATATATTTT. The chain combines TRBV5-4 with TRBJ1-3; D is unresolved. V was clipped by 4 bases and J by 8 bases, with 10 bases between them. The length of the CDR3 is 12 residues. Germline loops: CDR1 SGHNT, CDR2 YYREEE (reference sequence).

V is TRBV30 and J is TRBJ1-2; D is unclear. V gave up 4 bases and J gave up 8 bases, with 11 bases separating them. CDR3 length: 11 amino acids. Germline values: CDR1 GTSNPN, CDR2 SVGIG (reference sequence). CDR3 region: CAWNRQAGYTF. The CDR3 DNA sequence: TGTGCCTGGAACCGCCAGGCGGGCTACACCTTC. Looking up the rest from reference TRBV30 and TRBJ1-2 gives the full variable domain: SQTIHQWPATLVQPVGSPLSLECTVEGTSNPNLYWYRQAAGRGLQLLFYSVGIGQISSEVPQNLSASRPQDRQFILSSKKLLLSDSGFYLCAWNRQAGYTFGSGTRLTVV.

This chain's CDR3 is CASSPHGQLMNTEAFF. The CDR3 nucleotides read TGTGCCAGCAGCCCCCATGGACAGTTAATGAACACTGAAGCTTTCTTT. This chain links TRBV7-2 with TRBJ1-1, with a tentative D call TRBD1 (6 bases). The CDR3 loop spans 16 amino acids. In germline, CDR1 is SGHTA, CDR2 FQGNSA. Trimming took 5 bases from V and 0 from J, leaving 16 bases between them.

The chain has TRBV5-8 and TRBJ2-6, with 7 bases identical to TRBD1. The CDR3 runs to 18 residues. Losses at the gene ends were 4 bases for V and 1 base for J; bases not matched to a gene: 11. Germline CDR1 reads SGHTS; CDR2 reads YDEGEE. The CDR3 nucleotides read TGTGCCAGCAGCGCTTTCCAGGGGGTAAAATCTGGGGCCAACGTCCTGACTTTC. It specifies CASSAFQGVKSGANVLTF.

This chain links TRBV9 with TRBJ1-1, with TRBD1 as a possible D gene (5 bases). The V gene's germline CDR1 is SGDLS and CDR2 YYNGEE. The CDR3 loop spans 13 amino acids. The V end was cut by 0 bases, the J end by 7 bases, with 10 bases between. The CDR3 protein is CASSVGGRSEAFF. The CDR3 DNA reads TGTGCCAGCAGCGTAGGGGGCAGGAGTGAAGCTTTCTTT.